The clone carrying this TCR beta chain was seen ten or more times. V lost 0 bases and J 6 bases, leaving 18 bases between the germline ends. The CDR3 is made up of 16 amino acids. Per the germline V gene, CDR1 is LGHNA and CDR2 is YNFKEQ. These data belong to a study of early T cells in non-severe SARS-CoV-2 infection. Each cDNA molecule carried a unique molecular identifier. TCRdb itself ran the 5' RACE reads through MiXCR, one entry per CDR3 protein. In the table there are 35,000 to 40,000 distinct CDR3 sequences, roughly 5.9% of which are singletons. This sequence joins TRBV4-2 and TRBJ2-7, with D tentatively TRBD1 or TRBD2 (6 bases each). This TCR came from an adult who was a healthcare worker with PCR-confirmed SARS-CoV-2 infection or an uninfected control (not recorded which). Sequencing was performed on whole blood. The DNA of the CDR3 is TGTGCCAGCAGCCAAGATTGGGGGCGGGGTTTTGGCGAGCAGTACTTC. Protein sequence: CASSQDWGRGFGEQYF.